This T cell receptor (beta chain) comes out of a study of CD8+CD57+ T cells in acquired aplastic anemia. The wider study: Sorted CD4+ and CD8+ cells gave a mean 3.2 ug DNA, range roughly 0.18 to 30 ug. Healthy donor sequencing depth: some 10 million CD4+, some 12 million CD8+ reads. Study results and caveats: Patients did not significantly differ from controls in CD8+ Simpson's diversity. Approximately 28 CD8+ CDR3 sequences were shared between patients and controls.

This clonotype was seen only a few times. Its antigen is not identified. Investigators profiled TCR beta VDJ and CDR3 from genomic DNA template. Using its own MiXCR run on the reads, TCRdb lists one record per CDR3 protein. The profile shows about 210,000 distinct CDR3 sequences, 60% to 65% of them singletons. This CDR3 contains 13 residues. Trimming left V 0 bases short and J 4 bases short, with 3 bases between. Germline lookup yields CDR1 MNHEY and CDR2 SMNVEV (reference sequence). The chain recombines TRBV27 with TRBJ2-2; D uncertain. Material for sequencing was sorted CD4+, CD8+, or CD8+CD57+ T cells (not recorded which) from PBMCs. The TCR sequence derives from a human donor in good health. CDR3 in DNA: TGTGCCAGCAGTTTATCGGTCACCGGGGAGCTGTTTTTT. Translation gives CASSLSVTGELFF.